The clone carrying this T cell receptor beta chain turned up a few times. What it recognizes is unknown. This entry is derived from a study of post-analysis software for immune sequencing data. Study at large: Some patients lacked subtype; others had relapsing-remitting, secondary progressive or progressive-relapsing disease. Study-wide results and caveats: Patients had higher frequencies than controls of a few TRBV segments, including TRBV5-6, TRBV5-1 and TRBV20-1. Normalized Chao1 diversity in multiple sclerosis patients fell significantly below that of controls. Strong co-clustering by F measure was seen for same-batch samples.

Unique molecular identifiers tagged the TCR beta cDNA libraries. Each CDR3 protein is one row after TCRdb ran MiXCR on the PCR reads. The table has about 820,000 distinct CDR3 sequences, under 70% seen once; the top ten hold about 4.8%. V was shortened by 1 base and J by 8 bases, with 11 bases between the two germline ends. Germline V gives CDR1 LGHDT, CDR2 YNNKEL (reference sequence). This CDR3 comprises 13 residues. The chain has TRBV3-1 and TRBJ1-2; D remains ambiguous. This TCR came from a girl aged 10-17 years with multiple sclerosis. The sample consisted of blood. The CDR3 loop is CASSQGRSEGYTF. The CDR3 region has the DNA TGTGCCAGCAGCCAAGGTAGATCAGAGGGCTACACCTTC.